One sample yielded the 8 T cell receptor beta chains listed below, sequenced in a study of a mutant IDH1 vaccine in newly diagnosed glioma. Sample time point: week 47, end of study. In every dose of vaccine, 300 ug of mutant IDH1 20-mer peptide was given alongside topical imiquimod. Antigens of these TCRs are unknown. Repertoires were generated with immunoSEQ multiplex PCR, while TCRdb's copy carries only in-frame clones and drops some. The table has approximately 100,000 clones, roughly 89% seen once. This material consisted of PBMCs, taken from a glioma patient whose treatment included an IDH1 peptide vaccine. These receptor sequences come from a woman between 45 and 60 years old with glioma.

This clone was found once. This chain links TRBV14 with TRBJ2-1; D is possibly TRBD1 or TRBD2 (5 bases each). Trimming stripped 0 bases from V and 10 bases from J, with 16 bases between. Germline-derived CDR1 and CDR2 are SGHDN and FVKESK. This CDR3 spans 15 amino acids. This chain's CDR3 is CASSQDWGLGSEQFF. The CDR3 nucleotides are TGTGCCAGCAGCCAAGATTGGGGGTTAGGCTCCGAGCAGTTCTTC.

As DNA, the CDR3 is TGTGCCAGCAGTGATCCACCAGATACGCAGTATTTT. Its translation: CASSDPPDTQYF. The chain couples TRBV6-5 to TRBJ2-3; D unresolved. Looked up from germline, CDR1 is MNHEY and CDR2 is SVGAGI. Deletions cut 5 bases from V and 4 bases from J, with 7 bases between. This CDR3 spans 12 amino acids.

This clone was seen a few times. The chain joins TRBV27 to TRBJ1-5; no firm D call. V was trimmed by 3 bases and J by 4 bases, leaving 10 bases between them. Germline V lookup: CDR1 MNHEY, CDR2 SMNVEV (reference sequence). CDR3 size: 14 residues. The DNA of the CDR3 is TGTGCCAGCAGTTTTGATGGCACTAATCAGCCCCAGCATTTT. Protein product: CASSFDGTNQPQHF.

This sequence joins TRBV6-6 and TRBJ1-2; D ambiguous. The CDR3 extends over 15 amino acids. CDR1 is MNHNY, CDR2 SVGAGI, per germline (reference sequence). The V gene lost 0 bases and the J gene lost 5 bases, with 13 bases spanning the gap. The CDR3 DNA follows: TGTGCCAGCAGTTACTCGGCCGTCCCCGGATATGGCTACACCTTC. It translates to CASSYSAVPGYGYTF.

The V gene is TRBV2, the J gene TRBJ2-1, with D hard to call. Trimming took 6 bases from V and 8 from J, leaving 8 bases between them. Germline loops: CDR1 SNHLY, CDR2 FYNNEI. CDR3 length: 11 residues. CDR3 loop: CASSFGDEQFF. In DNA form, the CDR3 reads TGTGCCAGCAGCTTCGGTGATGAGCAGTTCTTC.

The chain links TRBV12-5 to TRBJ2-1; 11 bases fit TRBD1. The germline V gene has CDR1 LGHNT and CDR2 FRNRAP. V was clipped by 6 bases and J by 9 bases; unmatched bases: 4. The CDR3 is 13 residues long. Written as DNA, the CDR3 is TGTGCTAGTGGGGACAGGGGGCGCGCTGAGCAGTTCTTC. Its translation is CASGDRGRAEQFF.

This clone was found once. This sequence joins TRBV7-3 and TRBJ1-1, with 8 bases fitting TRBD1. The germline V gene encodes CDR1 SGHTA and CDR2 FQGTGA. There are 14 residues in the CDR3. V was clipped by 4 bases and J by 5 bases; unmatched bases: 6. The CDR3 nucleotides are TGTGCCAGCAGCTCTGGACAGGGTGATACTGAAGCTTTCTTT. Protein product: CASSSGQGDTEAFF.

The rearrangement uses TRBV19 and TRBJ1-2, with TRBD1 identical over 8 bases. V shed 6 bases and J 2 bases; nucleotides not matched to a gene: 8. The CDR3 has 15 residues. Per the germline V gene, CDR1 is LNHDA and CDR2 is SQIVND (reference sequence). Written as DNA, the CDR3 is TGTGCCAGTAGAACCCTCCGGGACAGGAACTATGGCTACACCTTC. As protein: CASRTLRDRNYGYTF. Together with reference TRBV19 and TRBJ1-2, the CDR3 gives the full variable domain: DGGITQSPKYLFRKEGQNVTLSCEQNLNHDAMYWYRQDPGQGLRLIYYSQIVNDFQKGDIAEGYSVSREKKESFPLTVTSAQKNPTAFYLCASRTLRDRNYGYTFGSGTRLTVV.